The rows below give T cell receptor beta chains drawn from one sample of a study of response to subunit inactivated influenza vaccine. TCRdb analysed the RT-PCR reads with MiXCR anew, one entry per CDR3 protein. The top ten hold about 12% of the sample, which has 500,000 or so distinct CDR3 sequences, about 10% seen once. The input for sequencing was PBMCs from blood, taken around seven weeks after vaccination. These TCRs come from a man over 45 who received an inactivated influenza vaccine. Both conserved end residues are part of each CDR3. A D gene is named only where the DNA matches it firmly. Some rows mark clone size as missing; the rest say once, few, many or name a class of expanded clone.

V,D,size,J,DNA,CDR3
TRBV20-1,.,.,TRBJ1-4,TGCAGTGCTGATCCCGGGGTAAGGGAAAAACTGTTTTTT,CSADPGVREKLFF
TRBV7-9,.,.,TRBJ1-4,TGTGCCAGCAGCCAAGGTCACGTGGATACGAGCGAAAAACTGTTTTTT,CASSQGHVDTSEKLFF
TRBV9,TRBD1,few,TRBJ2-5,TGTGCCAGCGGCAGGGGGGAGACCCAGTACTTC,CASGRGETQYF
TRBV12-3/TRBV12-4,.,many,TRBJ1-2,TGTGCCAGCACCCCAGGGTATGGCTACACCTTC,CASTPGYGYTF
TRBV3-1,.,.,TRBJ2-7,TGTGCCAGCAGCCAGGGGGACGGGACCTACGAGCAGTACTTC,CASSQGDGTYEQYF
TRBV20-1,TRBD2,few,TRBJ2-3,TGCAGTGCCCCAACCCCGGGGGGATGGGAAGATACGCAGTATTTT,CSAPTPGGWEDTQYF
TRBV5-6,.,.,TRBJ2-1,TGTGCCAGCAGCCGCGAGGGTACATCCAATGAGCAGTTCTTC,CASSREGTSNEQFF
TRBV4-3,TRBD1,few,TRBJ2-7,TGCGCCAGCAGCCCGGGACAGAGCTCCTACGAGCAGTACTTC,CASSPGQSSYEQYF
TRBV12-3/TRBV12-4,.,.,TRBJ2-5,TGTGCCAGCAGACGGCAAGAGACCCAGTACTTC,CASRRQETQYF
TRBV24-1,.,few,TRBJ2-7,TGTGCCACCAGTGACCCCGCCGGGACAAATCCCTACGAGCAGTACTTC,CATSDPAGTNPYEQYF
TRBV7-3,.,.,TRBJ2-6,TGTGCCAGCAGCCCCCTCGGGCAGGGCTTCTCTGGGGCCAACGTCCTGACTTTC,CASSPLGQGFSGANVLTF
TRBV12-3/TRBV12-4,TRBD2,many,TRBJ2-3,TGTGCCAGCAGTACATATCTTAGCGGGGGGGCCACCACGCAGTATTTT,CASSTYLSGGATTQYF
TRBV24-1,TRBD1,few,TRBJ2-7,TGTGCCACCAGTGTTCCGGGACAGGGGGGTCACGAGCAGTACTTC,CATSVPGQGGHEQYF
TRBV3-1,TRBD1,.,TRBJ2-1,TGTGCCAGCAGCCAAGTTGTAGGGGGCGGAAACAATGAGCAGTTCTTC,CASSQVVGGGNNEQFF
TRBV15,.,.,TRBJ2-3,TGTGCCACCAGCAGTCCCTCCCTCGGTACGCAGTATTTT,CATSSPSLGTQYF
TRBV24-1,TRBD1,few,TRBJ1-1,TGTGCCACCAGTGACGGGACAGGGGTAGGTACTGAAGCTTTCTTT,CATSDGTGVGTEAFF
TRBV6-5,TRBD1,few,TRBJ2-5,TGTGCCAGCAGTTACCCCGGGACAGGGGGAACCCAAGAGACCCAGTACTTC,CASSYPGTGGTQETQYF